The subject of this entry is one T cell receptor beta chain. Its antigen is currently unknown. The PCR was carried out with 60 Vbeta primers and 13 Jbeta primers. Clones were read by immunoSEQ multiplex PCR, and TCRdb kept only the in-frame ones, dropping some. The table includes more than 75,000 clones, less than 80% detected once. This sample is part of a study of cytomegalovirus exposure and HLA in healthy donors. Study-level information: Of all 400 or so donors who were genotyped, around 82% belonged to the Caucasian-associated ancestry cluster.

Study outcomes and limitations: The sole available immune exposure information was CMV serostatus. Whilst most TCR sequences proved rare, a subset of public TCRs occurred across many donors. In an earlier analysis, productive rearrangement rates for most beta V segments clustered near 87% or 30%.

CDR3 length: 15 amino acids. The germline V gene has CDR1 MNHNY and CDR2 SVGAGI (reference sequence). V lost 2 bases and J lost 4; bases outside the gene matches: 5. Input material: PBMCs. The V call is TRBV6-6, the J call TRBJ2-7; the match to TRBD2 covers 10 bases. This receptor was taken from a man in his forties in good health and CMV-seropositive. CDR3: CASSYKASGSYEQYF. The CDR3, as DNA: TGTGCCAGCAGTTACAAGGCTAGCGGGAGTTACGAGCAGTACTTC.